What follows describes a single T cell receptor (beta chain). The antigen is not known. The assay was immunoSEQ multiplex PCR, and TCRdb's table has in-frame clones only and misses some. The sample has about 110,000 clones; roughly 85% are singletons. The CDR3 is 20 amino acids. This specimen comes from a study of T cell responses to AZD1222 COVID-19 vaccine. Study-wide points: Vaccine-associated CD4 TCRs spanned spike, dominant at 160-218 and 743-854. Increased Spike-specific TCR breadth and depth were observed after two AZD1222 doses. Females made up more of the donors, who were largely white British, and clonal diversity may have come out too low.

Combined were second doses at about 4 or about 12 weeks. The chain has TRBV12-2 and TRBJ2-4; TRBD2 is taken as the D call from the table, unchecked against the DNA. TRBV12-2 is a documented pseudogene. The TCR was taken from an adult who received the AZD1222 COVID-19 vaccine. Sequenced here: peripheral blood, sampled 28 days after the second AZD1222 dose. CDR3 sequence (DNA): TGTGCAAGTCGCTTAGACCACTTTACCGGGACTAGAGAGGCCAAAAACATTCAGTACTTC. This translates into CASRLDHFTGTREAKNIQYF.